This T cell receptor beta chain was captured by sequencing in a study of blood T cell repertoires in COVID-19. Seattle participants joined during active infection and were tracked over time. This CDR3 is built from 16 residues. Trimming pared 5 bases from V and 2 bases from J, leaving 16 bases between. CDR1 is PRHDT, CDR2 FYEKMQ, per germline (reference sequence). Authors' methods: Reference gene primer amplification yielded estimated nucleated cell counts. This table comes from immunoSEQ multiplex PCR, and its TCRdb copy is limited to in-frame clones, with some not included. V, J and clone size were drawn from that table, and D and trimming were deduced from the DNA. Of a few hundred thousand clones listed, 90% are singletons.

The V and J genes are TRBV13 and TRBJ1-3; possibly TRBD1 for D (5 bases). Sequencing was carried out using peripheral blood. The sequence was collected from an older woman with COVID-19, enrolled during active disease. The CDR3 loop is CASSPTGSRTGNTIYF. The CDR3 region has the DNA TGTGCCAGCAGCCCAACAGGCAGTAGGACTGGAAACACCATATATTTT.